This TCR beta chain stems from a study of blood T cell repertoires in COVID-19. Profiled with immunoSEQ multiplex PCR; TCRdb holds only in-frame clones, not every one. The repertoire holds roughly 370,000 clones, with approximately 90% as singletons. Participant-reported clinical history was the basis for cohort assignment. This CDR3 region has 14 residues. The V gene's germline CDR1 is SGHKS and CDR2 YYEKEE (reference sequence). V lost 5 bases to trimming and J lost 8 bases, with 14 bases between them. The chain has TRBV5-5 and TRBJ1-6; possible D gene TRBD1, 5 bases. The sample consisted of PBMCs or T cells enriched from blood (not recorded which). The clonotype was recovered from a woman between 45 and 65 years old who had recovered from COVID-19. CDR3 amino acids: CASSPGSLDSPLHF. The CDR3 region has the DNA TGTGCCAGCAGTCCAGGGTCCCTGGATTCACCCCTCCACTTT.